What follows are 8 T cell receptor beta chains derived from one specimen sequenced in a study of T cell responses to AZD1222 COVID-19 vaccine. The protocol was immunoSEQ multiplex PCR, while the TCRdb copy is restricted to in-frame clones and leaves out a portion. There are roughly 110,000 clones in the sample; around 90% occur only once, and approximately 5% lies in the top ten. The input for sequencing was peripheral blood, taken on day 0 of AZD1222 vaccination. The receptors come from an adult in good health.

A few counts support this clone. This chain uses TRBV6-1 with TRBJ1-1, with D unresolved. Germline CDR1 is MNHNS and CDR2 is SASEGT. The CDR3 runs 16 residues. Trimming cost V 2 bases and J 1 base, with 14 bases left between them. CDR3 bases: TGTGCCAGCAGTGAATCGTGGACGGGGAAGAACACTGAAGCTTTCTTT. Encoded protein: CASSESWTGKNTEAFF.

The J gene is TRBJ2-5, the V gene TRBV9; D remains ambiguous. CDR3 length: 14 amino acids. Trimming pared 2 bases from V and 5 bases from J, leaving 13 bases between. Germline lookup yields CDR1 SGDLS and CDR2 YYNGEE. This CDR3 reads CASSVSDVRETQYF. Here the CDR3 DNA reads TGTGCCAGCAGCGTTTCGGACGTAAGGGAGACCCAGTACTTC. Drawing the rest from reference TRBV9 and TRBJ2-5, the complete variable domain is DSGVTQTPKHLITATGQRVTLRCSPRSGDLSVYWYQQSLDQGLQFLIQYYNGEERAKGNILERFSAQQFPDLHSELNLSSLELGDSALYFCASSVSDVRETQYFGPGTRLLVL.

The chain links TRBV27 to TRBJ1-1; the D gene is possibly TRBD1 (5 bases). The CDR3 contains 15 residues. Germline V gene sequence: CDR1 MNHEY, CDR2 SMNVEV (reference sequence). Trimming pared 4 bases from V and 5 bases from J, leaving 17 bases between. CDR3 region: CASSYSRGGRTEAFF. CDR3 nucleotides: TGTGCCAGCAGTTACTCGCGGGGGGGGAGAACTGAAGCTTTCTTT.

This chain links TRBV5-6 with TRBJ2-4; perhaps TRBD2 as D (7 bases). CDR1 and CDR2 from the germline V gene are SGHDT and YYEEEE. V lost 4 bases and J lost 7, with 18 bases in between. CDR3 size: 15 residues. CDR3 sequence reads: CASSRALGGQNIQYF. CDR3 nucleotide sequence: TGTGCCAGCAGCCGAGCCCTCGGGGGGCAGAACATTCAGTACTTC.

The CDR3 bases are TGTGCCAGCATGCTCCCGTACACCGGGGAGCTGTTTTTT. Residues: CASMLPYTGELFF. This chain joins TRBV6-5 and TRBJ2-2; unclear D gene. The V end lost 7 bases, the J end lost 3 bases, and 9 bases lay between the germline ends. The length of the CDR3 is 13 residues. Germline loops: CDR1 MNHEY, CDR2 SVGAGI.

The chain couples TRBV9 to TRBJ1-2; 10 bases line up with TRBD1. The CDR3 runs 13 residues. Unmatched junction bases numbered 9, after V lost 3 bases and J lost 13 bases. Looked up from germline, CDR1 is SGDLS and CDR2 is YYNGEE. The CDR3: CASSAGTGDHRTF. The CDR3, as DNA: TGTGCCAGCAGCGCAGGGACAGGGGACCACCGCACCTTC.

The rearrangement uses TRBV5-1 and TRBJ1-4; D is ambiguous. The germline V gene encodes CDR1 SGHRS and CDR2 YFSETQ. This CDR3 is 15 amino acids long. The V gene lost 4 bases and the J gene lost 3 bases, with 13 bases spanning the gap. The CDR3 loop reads CASSLPGGANEKLFF. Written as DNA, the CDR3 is TGCGCCAGCAGCCTGCCAGGAGGAGCTAATGAAAAACTGTTTTTT.

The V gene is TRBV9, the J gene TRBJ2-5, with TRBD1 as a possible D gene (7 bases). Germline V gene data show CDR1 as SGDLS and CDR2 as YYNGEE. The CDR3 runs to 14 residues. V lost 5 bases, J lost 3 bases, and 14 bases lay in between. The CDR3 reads CASSVTRGEETQYF. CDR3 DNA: TGTGCCAGCAGTGTAACCAGGGGGGAAGAGACCCAGTACTTC.